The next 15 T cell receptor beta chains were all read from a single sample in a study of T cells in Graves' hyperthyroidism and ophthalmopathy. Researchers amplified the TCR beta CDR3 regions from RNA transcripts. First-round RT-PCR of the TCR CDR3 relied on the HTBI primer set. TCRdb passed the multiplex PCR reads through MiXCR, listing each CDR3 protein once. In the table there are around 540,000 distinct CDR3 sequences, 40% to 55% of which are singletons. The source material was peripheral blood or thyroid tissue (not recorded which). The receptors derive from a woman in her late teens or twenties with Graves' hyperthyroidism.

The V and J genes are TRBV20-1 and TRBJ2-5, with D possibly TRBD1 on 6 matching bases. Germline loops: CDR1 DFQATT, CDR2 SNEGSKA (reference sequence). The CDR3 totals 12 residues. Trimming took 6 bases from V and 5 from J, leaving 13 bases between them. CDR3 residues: CSANRDSETQYF. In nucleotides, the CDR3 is TGCAGTGCAAACAGGGATTCGGAGACCCAGTACTTC.

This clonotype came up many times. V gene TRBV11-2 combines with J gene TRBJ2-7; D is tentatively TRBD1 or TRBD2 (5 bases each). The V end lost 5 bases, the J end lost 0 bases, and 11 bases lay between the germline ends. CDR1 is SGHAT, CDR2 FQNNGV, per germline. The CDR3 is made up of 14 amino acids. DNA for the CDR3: TGTGCCAGCAGCGGGTGGGACGGCTCCTACGAGCAGTACTTC. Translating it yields CASSGWDGSYEQYF.

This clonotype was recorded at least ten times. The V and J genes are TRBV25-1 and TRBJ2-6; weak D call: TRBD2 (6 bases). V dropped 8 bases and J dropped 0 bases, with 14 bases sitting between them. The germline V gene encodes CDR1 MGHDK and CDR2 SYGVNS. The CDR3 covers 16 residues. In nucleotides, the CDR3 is TGTGCCAGCGGCCGGGACTTCGGCTCTGGGGCCAACGTCCTGACTTTC. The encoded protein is CASGRDFGSGANVLTF.

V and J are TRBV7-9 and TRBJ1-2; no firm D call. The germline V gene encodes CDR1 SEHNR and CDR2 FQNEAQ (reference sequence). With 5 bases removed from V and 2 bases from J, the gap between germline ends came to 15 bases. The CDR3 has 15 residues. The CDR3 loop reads CASSQEQKANYGYTF. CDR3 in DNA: TGTGCCAGCAGCCAAGAACAGAAGGCGAACTATGGCTACACCTTC.

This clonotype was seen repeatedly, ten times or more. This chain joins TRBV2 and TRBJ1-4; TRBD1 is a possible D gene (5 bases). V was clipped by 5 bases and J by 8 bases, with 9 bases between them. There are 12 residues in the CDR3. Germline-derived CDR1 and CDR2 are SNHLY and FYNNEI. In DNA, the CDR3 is TGTGCCAGCAGTACACAGGCGGAAAAACTGTTTTTT. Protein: CASSTQAEKLFF.

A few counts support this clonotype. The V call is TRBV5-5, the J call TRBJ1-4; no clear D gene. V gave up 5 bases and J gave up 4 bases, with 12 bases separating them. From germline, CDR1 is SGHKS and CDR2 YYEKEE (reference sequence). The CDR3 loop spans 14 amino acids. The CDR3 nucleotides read TGTGCCAGCAGTCCGGACGGCTTTAATGAAAAACTGTTTTTT. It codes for CASSPDGFNEKLFF.

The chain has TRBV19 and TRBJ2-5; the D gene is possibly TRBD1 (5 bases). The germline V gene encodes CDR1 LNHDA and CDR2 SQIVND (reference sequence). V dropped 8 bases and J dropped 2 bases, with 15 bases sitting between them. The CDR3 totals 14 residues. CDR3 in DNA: TGTGCCAGTTCACTACCAGGGATACAAGAGACCCAGTACTTC. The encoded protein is CASSLPGIQETQYF.

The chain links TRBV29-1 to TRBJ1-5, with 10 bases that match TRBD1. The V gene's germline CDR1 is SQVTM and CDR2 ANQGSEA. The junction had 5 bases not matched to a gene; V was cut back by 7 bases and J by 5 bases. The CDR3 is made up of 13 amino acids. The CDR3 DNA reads TGCAGCGAAGGACAGGGGGTTTATCAGCCCCAGCATTTT. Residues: CSEGQGVYQPQHF.

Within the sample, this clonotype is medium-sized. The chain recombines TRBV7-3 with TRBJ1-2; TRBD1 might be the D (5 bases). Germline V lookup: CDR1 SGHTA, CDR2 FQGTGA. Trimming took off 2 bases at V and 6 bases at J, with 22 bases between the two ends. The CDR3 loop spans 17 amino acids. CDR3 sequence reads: CASSLAGGTGVPNGYTF. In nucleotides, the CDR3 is TGTGCCAGCAGCTTAGCGGGGGGTACAGGTGTCCCGAATGGCTACACCTTC.

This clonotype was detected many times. The CDR3 loop is CASSFPKAGSPLHF. CDR3 DNA sequence: TGTGCCAGCAGCTTTCCCAAGGCGGGATCACCCCTCCACTTT. The rearrangement links TRBV7-3 to TRBJ1-6; D is ambiguous. The CDR3 has 14 residues. CDR1 and CDR2 from the germline V gene are SGHTA and FQGTGA. Trimming stripped 3 bases from V and 10 bases from J, with 13 bases between.

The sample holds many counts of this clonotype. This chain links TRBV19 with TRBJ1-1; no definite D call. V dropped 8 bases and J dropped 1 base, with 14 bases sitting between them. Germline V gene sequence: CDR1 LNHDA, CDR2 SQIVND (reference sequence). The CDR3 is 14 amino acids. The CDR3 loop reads CASRDRLRNTEAFF. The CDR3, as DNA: TGTGCCAGTCGGGATCGACTCCGGAACACTGAAGCTTTCTTT.

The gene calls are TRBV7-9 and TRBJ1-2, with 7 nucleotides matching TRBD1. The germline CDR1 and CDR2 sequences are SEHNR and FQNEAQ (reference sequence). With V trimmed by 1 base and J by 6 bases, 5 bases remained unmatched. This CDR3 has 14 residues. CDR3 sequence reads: CASSLGQGGDGYTF. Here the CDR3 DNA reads TGTGCCAGCAGCTTAGGACAGGGCGGCGATGGCTACACCTTC.

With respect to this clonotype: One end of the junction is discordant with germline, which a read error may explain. The CDR3 DNA reads as TGCGCCAGCAGCCAAGATTCTGGGACAGGGTACGACACTGAAGCTTTCTTT. Amino acids: CASSQDSGTGYDTEAFF. The V gene is TRBV2, the J gene TRBJ1-1; 9 nucleotides match TRBD1. The CDR3 loop spans 17 amino acids. CDR1 and CDR2 from the germline V gene are SNHLY and FYNNEI.

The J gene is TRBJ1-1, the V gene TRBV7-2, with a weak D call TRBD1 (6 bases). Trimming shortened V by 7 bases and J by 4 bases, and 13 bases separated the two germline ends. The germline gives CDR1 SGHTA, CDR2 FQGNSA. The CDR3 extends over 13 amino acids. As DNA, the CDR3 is TGTGCCAGCATTGGACAGTTCCGCACTGAAGCTTTCTTT. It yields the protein CASIGQFRTEAFF.

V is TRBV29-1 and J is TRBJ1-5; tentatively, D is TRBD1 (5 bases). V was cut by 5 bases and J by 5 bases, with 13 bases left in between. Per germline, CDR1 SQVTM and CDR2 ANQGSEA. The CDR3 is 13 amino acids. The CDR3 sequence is CSVLLTAHQPQHF. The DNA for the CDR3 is TGCAGCGTTCTCCTGACAGCCCATCAGCCCCAGCATTTT.